The entry that follows covers one TCR beta chain sequence. The antigen remains unidentified. How the authors handled the data: Junction-only sequences produced by ImmunoSEQ had no quality scores, so filtering differed. Generated by immunoSEQ multiplex PCR, the TCRdb table keeps only in-frame clones and is missing some. From that table come the V and J calls and clone size; the DNA was used to work out D and trimming. The repertoire holds over 2 million clones, with less than 95% as singletons. The sample originates from a study of shared clonotypes between healthy human individuals. Looking at the study overall: The donors, two women and a few men, were aged 18 to 49. Study conclusions and caveats: The study found lower generation probabilities in non-shared clonotypes than in those shared by all four donors. Across subsets, estimated richness was generally greater for naive than for memory populations.

CDR3 size: 15 residues. The germline gives CDR1 SGHDT, CDR2 YYEEEE. V shed 5 bases, J shed 5 bases, and the junction held 7 bases outside the gene matches. The specimen sequenced was naive CD4+ T cells from PBMCs. Subset specified: CD45RA+ positively selected. The receptor's source is a man younger than 30 in good health. Some clones in this sample may be carry-over from other donors' samples. The rearrangement uses TRBV5-6 and TRBJ1-6; TRBD1 matches 7 bases. CDR3 nucleotides: TGTGCCAGCAGTCGCGGGACAGCGAATAATTCACCCCTCCACTTT. Its protein product is CASSRGTANNSPLHF.